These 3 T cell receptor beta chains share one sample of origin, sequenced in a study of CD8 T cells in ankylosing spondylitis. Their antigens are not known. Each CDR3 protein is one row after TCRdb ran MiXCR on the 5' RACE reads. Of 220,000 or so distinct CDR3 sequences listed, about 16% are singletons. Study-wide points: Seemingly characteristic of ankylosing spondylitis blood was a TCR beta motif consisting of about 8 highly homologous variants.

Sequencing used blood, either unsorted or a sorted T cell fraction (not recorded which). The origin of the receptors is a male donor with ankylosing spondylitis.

CDR3: CSVEDWAGRNNEQFF. CDR3 nucleotide sequence: TGCAGCGTTGAAGATTGGGCGGGCCGGAACAATGAGCAGTTCTTC. The genes are TRBV29-1 and TRBJ2-1, with D maybe TRBD2 (5 bases). Trimming removed 0 bases from V and 5 bases from J, with 14 bases in between. CDR1 and CDR2 from the germline V gene are SQVTM and ANQGSEA. The CDR3 loop spans 15 amino acids.

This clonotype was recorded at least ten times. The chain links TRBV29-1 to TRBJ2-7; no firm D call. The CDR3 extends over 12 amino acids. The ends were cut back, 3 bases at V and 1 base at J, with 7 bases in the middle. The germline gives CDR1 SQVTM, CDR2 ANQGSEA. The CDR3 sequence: CSVETESYEQYF. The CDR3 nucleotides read TGCAGCGTTGAGACCGAATCCTACGAGCAGTACTTC.

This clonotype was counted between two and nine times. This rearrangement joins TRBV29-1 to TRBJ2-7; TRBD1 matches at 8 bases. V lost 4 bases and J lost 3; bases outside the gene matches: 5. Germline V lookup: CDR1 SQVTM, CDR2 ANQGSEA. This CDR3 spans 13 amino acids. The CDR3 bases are TGCAGCGTTGGGGGGGACAGGTACTACGAGCAGTACTTC. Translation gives CSVGGDRYYEQYF.